This TCR beta chain was sequenced for a study of cytomegalovirus exposure and HLA in healthy donors. The overall study: HLA-typed donors were the source of tens of millions of unique TCRs, which an early data release held.

Study-wide findings and caveats: About 87% or about 30% of the time was how often most TCR beta V segments were productive, according to an earlier analysis. Association with HLA alleles at 0.05 false discovery rate was found for around 17,000 TCR beta sequences in a later analysis. Presence/absence analyses supposed approximately even sequencing depth among donors.

This CDR3 region has 18 residues. Trimming cost V 5 bases and J 6 bases; bases outside gene matches: 12. CDR1 is MDHEN and CDR2 is SYDVKM in the germline V gene. In the case of this clone: Its target is unknown.

It was with 60 Vbeta and 13 Jbeta primers that the PCR ran. The protocol was immunoSEQ multiplex PCR, while the TCRdb copy is restricted to in-frame clones and leaves out a portion. The profile shows approximately 290,000 clones, 75% to 85% of them singletons. Specimen: PBMCs. The rearrangement joins TRBV28 to TRBJ2-3; 15 bases map to TRBD2. This receptor was identified in a girl under 10 years old in good health and CMV-seronegative. The CDR3 DNA sequence: TGTGCCAGCAGTGGCCCGGGACTAGCGGGAGGCACAAGGGATACGCAGTATTTT. As protein: CASSGPGLAGGTRDTQYF.